Sequencing of this TCR beta chain was carried out in a study of blood T cell repertoires in COVID-19 (dated by TCRdb to 2020 to 2022). Regarding the study in general: The collaborator samples originated in the United States, Italy and Spain and spanned the acute and convalescent phases of COVID-19. The prospective study material was composed of cDNA or gDNA derived from T cells, B-cell-depleted T cells, or PBMCs. The dataset comprised deeply sampled blood TCRbeta repertoires from subjects exposed to, actively infected with, or recovered from COVID-19. The repertoires were made available in a free public database intended to serve as a resource for research on the immune response to SARS-CoV-2. Samples were obtained from the ongoing ImmuneRACE study (first 160 participants) and from about 1,300 subjects provided by 6 global collaborators. The sample metadata nearly always contained a de-identified subject ID, COVID-19 status, age in years and sex. Where available, HLA class I and class II types were obtained from metadata supplied by the sample provider rather than from assay-based typing.

TCRbeta CDR3 regions were amplified from genomic DNA by means of the immunoSEQ Assay, a bias-controlled multiplex PCR. The paper's data handling went like this. The number of nucleated cells in each sample was estimated by amplification of reference gene primers within the assay. To quantify the absolute abundance of each unique TCRbeta CDR3 rearrangement, sequence reads were collapsed and filtered. Productive Simpson clonality was computed per sample as the square root of Simpson's diversity index over productive rearrangements. The clones in this table, taken by TCRdb from immuneACCESS, are in-frame only. Not every clone is retained; where verified, under half of the shortfall comes from an unresolved V gene, and the cause of the rest is unknown. V, J and clone size were drawn from that table, and D and trimming were deduced from the DNA. The sample yields over 60,000 clones; 80% were counted once. The ten biggest clones cover roughly 9.7% of the sample.

The trim is 3 bases for V and 6 bases for J, with a gap of 9 bases between the germline ends. CDR1 and CDR2, looked up from the germline V gene, are KGHSH and LQKENI. The CDR3 contains 13 residues, cysteine and phenylalanine counted. The CDR3 DNA has 39 bases and is translated from base 1. Each collaborating institution followed its own protocols to collect whole blood in K2EDTA tubes. For TCRbeta analysis, collaborators shipped samples in one of three forms: frozen whole blood, isolated PBMCs, or DNA extracted from either of those sample types. Overall study results and their limits: Clinical and demographic metadata were provided uncurated, with the amount varying by source and participant.

On this clone: Its antigen target is currently unknown. Per-base quality was not reported, and no clone a single base away is much larger than it.

The clonotype originates from a human donor in a cohort sampled during active COVID-19. The sequenced sample was peripheral blood. Recombination connected TRBV18 to TRBJ1-5; the D gene assignment is ambiguous. For the CDR3, the sequence is CASSPEGGQPQHF. The DNA sequence reads TGTGCCAGCTCACCCGAGGGAGGTCAGCCCCAGCATTTT.